The source of this TCR beta chain is a study of T cells in localized non-small cell lung cancer. Study-level results: Compared with tumor, uninvolved adjacent lung displayed greater T cell clonality, ranking highest overall. Increased T cell density in blood showed an association with longer overall survival. A median of roughly 57 clones ranked among the top 100 in tumor appeared in adjacent lung.

Trimming removed 4 bases at V and 4 bases at J, with 11 bases between. From germline, CDR1 is SGDLS and CDR2 YYNGEE. The CDR3 has 13 residues. Clones were read by immunoSEQ multiplex PCR, and TCRdb kept only the in-frame ones, dropping some. The data hold around 2,400 clones, with 21% observed a single time. As for this clone: Antigen unknown.

This sequence originates from a man aged 35-69 years with stage I lung adenocarcinoma. Sequencing used lung tumor tissue, obtained before any cancer treatment. The J gene is TRBJ1-2, the V gene TRBV9; the D gene is possibly TRBD1 (5 bases). CDR3 protein: CASSQDQGYGYTF. The CDR3 DNA reads as TGTGCCAGCAGCCAAGATCAGGGCTATGGCTACACCTTC.